This TCR beta chain was obtained from a study of blood T cell repertoires in COVID-19. Background on the study: T cells, B-cell-depleted T cells, or PBMCs supplied cDNA or gDNA.

The assay was immunoSEQ multiplex PCR, and TCRdb's table has in-frame clones only and misses some. The sample has 200,000 to 250,000 clones, roughly 85% seen once. The V and J ends lost 0 bases and 7 bases, in that order; junction bases with no gene match: 12. Germline V gene data show CDR1 as SGDLS and CDR2 as YYNGEE. The CDR3 has 16 amino acids. Sequencing was performed on peripheral blood. The J gene is TRBJ2-7, the V gene TRBV9, with 8 positions matching TRBD2. This TCR was recovered from a woman aged 18-35 years who had recovered from COVID-19. This chain's CDR3 is CASSVALNSGVGEQYF. CDR3 nucleotide sequence: TGTGCCAGCAGCGTAGCTTTGAATAGCGGGGTAGGGGAGCAGTACTTC.